This passage covers 13 T cell receptor beta chains from one sample sequenced in a study of T cells in localized non-small cell lung cancer. TCRdb keeps only in-frame clones here, not all; method: immunoSEQ multiplex PCR. The table lists about 2,600 clones, about 24% of them singletons. Sequencing used lung tumor tissue, obtained before any cancer treatment. Receptors originate from a male donor aged 60 or over with stage I lung adenocarcinoma.

The J gene is TRBJ2-2, the V gene TRBV9; D remains unclear. Germline CDR1 reads SGDLS; CDR2 reads YYNGEE. V lost 6 bases to trimming and J lost 0 bases, with 9 bases between them. CDR3 size: 14 residues. This chain's CDR3 is CASKPSANTGELFF. The CDR3 DNA follows: TGTGCCAGCAAACCAAGCGCGAACACCGGGGAGCTGTTTTTT.

The chain uses TRBV5-1 and TRBJ2-3; 8 bases are shared with TRBD1. J gave up 2 bases and V 4 bases, and 6 bases lay outside the gene matches. The CDR3 loop spans 15 amino acids. Germline-derived CDR1 and CDR2 are SGHRS and YFSETQ. CDR3 residues: CASSPDRANTDTQYF. The CDR3 nucleotides are TGCGCCAGCAGCCCGGACAGGGCGAACACAGATACGCAGTATTTT.

This clone was detected once. J is TRBJ2-5 and V is TRBV12-5, with TRBD2 identical over 7 bases. J was trimmed by 6 bases and V by 3 bases; bases with no gene match: 4. This CDR3 is built from 13 residues. Germline CDR1 LGHNT, CDR2 FRNRAP. The CDR3 loop reads CASGFGAGQTQYF. CDR3 bases: TGTGCTAGTGGTTTTGGAGCGGGGCAGACCCAGTACTTC.

The chain uses TRBV9 and TRBJ2-1, with a possible D match to TRBD1 (6 bases). The CDR3 loop spans 15 amino acids. Germline CDR1 is SGDLS and CDR2 is YYNGEE. Trimming stripped 4 bases from V and 6 bases from J, with 17 bases between. The CDR3 DNA is TGTGCCAGCAGCCCGGCCGGGACAAGGATCAATGAGCAGTTCTTC. Its translation is CASSPAGTRINEQFF.

There are a few counts of this clone. This chain links TRBV7-2 with TRBJ1-1; D call uncertain. CDR1 is SGHTA, CDR2 FQGNSA, per germline. V shed 5 bases and J shed 11 bases, with 18 bases lying between them. The CDR3 length is 13 residues. Written as DNA, the CDR3 is TGTGCCAGCAGCAAAGGCGGCTCTCAAAGGGCTTTCTTT. The encoded protein is CASSKGGSQRAFF. The whole variable domain, remainder taken from reference TRBV7-2 and TRBJ1-1, is GAGVSQSPSNKVTEKGKDVELRCDPISGHTALYWYRQSLGQGLEFLIYFQGNSAPDKSGLPSDRFSAERTGGSVSTLTIQRTQQEDSAVYLCASSKGGSQRAFFGQGTRLTVV.

The chain has TRBV18 and TRBJ2-7; D uncertain. V shed 3 bases and J shed 0 bases, with 18 bases lying between them. Germline lookup yields CDR1 KGHSH and CDR2 LQKENI. The CDR3 runs to 17 residues. CDR3 loop: CASSPLPPTAISYEQYF. The CDR3 nucleotides are TGTGCCAGCTCACCCCTACCCCCCACAGCAATCTCCTACGAGCAGTACTTC.

This clone is categorized as medium-sized. J is TRBJ2-3 and V is TRBV9; D is perhaps TRBD1 (6 bases). V was pared by 0 bases and J by 7 bases, with 12 bases between. Germline V gives CDR1 SGDLS, CDR2 YYNGEE. The CDR3 totals 14 residues. Here the CDR3 DNA reads TGTGCCAGCAGCGTAGCAGGGGAGATGCATACGCAGTATTTT. Translation gives CASSVAGEMHTQYF.

The gene calls are TRBV18 and TRBJ2-1; 8 nucleotides line up with TRBD2. The CDR3 is 16 residues long. The J segment lost 0 bases and the V segment lost 4 bases, leaving 5 bases of the junction unmatched. CDR1 KGHSH and CDR2 LQKENI come from the germline V gene. The CDR3 reads CASSRTGGGSYNEQFF. The CDR3 DNA reads TGTGCCAGCTCACGCACCGGGGGGGGCTCCTACAATGAGCAGTTCTTC. The entire variable domain, with the rest obtained from reference TRBV18 and TRBJ2-1, is as follows: NAGVMQNPRHLVRRRGQEARLRCSPMKGHSHVYWYRQLPEEGLKFMVYLQKENIIDESGMPKERFSAEFPKEGPSILRIQQVVRGDSAAYFCASSRTGGGSYNEQFFGPGTRLTVL.

The chain joins TRBV9 to TRBJ2-3; 12 nucleotides align to TRBD2. The CDR3 is 17 amino acids. J was trimmed by 2 bases and V by 4 bases; bases with no gene match: 8. Germline CDR1 SGDLS, CDR2 YYNGEE. The CDR3 here is CASSPRTSGEPTDTQYF. The CDR3, as DNA: TGTGCCAGCAGCCCCCGGACTAGCGGGGAACCCACAGATACGCAGTATTTT.

This chain joins TRBV11-3 and TRBJ1-1, with TRBD1 matching 8 bases. The CDR3 consists of 16 residues. Trimming at V came to 1 base and at J to 3 bases, leaving 7 bases not matched to a gene. The germline gives CDR1 SGHNT, CDR2 YENEEA. CDR3 protein: CASSLVAGGGHTEAFF. The DNA of the CDR3 is TGTGCCAGCAGCTTAGTCGCAGGGGGCGGGCACACTGAAGCTTTCTTT. Full variable domain (missing parts from reference TRBV11-3 and TRBJ1-1): EAGVVQSPRYKIIEKKQPVAFWCNPISGHNTLYWYLQNLGQGPELLIRYENEEAVDDSQLPKDRFSAERLKGVDSTLKIQPAELGDSAVYLCASSLVAGGGHTEAFFGQGTRLTVV.

In DNA, the CDR3 is TGCGCCAGCAGCCCCCGGGGAGAGAGCTCTGGGGCCAACGTCCTGACTTTC. This gives the protein CASSPRGESSGANVLTF. The rearrangement links TRBV5-1 to TRBJ2-6; D perhaps matches TRBD2 (5 bases). Germline assignment: CDR1 SGHRS and CDR2 YFSETQ. V shed 4 bases and J shed 0 bases, with 14 bases lying between them. The CDR3 contains 17 residues.

By its share, this clone is large. The V gene is TRBV15, the J gene TRBJ2-1, with D perhaps TRBD2 (6 bases). Germline V gives CDR1 LNHNV, CDR2 YYDKDF (reference sequence). The CDR3 covers 16 residues. Deletions cut 0 bases from V and 4 bases from J, with 13 bases between. In DNA form, the CDR3 reads TGTGCCACCAGCAGAGATTTGGCTAGCGCATACAATGAGCAGTTCTTC. Translated, it gives CATSRDLASAYNEQFF.

In its sample, this clone was seen a few times. V is TRBV7-5 and J is TRBJ1-3. TRBV7-5 is annotated as a pseudogene. This CDR3 has 15 amino acids. The CDR3 region has the DNA TGTGCCAGCAGCTTAGGCGGGGTGTCTGGAAACACCATATATTTT. It codes for CASSLGGVSGNTIYF.